Listed here are 26 T cell receptor beta chains from one sample, sequenced in a study of blood T cell repertoires in COVID-19. Sequencing was performed with immunoSEQ multiplex PCR; in TCRdb, only in-frame clones are kept and a portion is missing. This table has 470,000 or so clones, approximately 90% appearing once. Specimen: peripheral blood. The receptor source for this set is a woman in her thirties with acute or convalescent COVID-19.

V and J are TRBV29-1 and TRBJ2-7; D may be TRBD1 (6 bases). The CDR3 sequence is 14 residues long. The germline V gene has CDR1 SQVTM and CDR2 ANQGSEA. Trimming took 2 bases from V and 4 from J, leaving 15 bases between them. The CDR3 bases are TGCAGCGTTGAATTTGGGACAAGACCTTACGAGCAGTACTTC. It is translated as CSVEFGTRPYEQYF.

The gene calls are TRBV7-8 and TRBJ2-4, with a weak D call TRBD1 (5 bases). Trimming removed 5 bases from V and 0 bases from J, with 11 bases in between. Germline loops: CDR1 SGHVS, CDR2 FQNEAQ. This CDR3 region has 15 residues. The CDR3 sequence: CASSPGWIAKNIQYF. The CDR3 coding sequence is TGTGCCAGCAGCCCAGGGTGGATAGCCAAAAACATTCAGTACTTC.

The gene calls are TRBV6-1 and TRBJ2-1; possibly TRBD1 for D (6 bases). The CDR3 contains 13 residues. CDR1 is MNHNS and CDR2 is SASEGT in the germline V gene. Trimming cost V 3 bases and J 6 bases, with 9 bases left between them. CDR3 residues: CASSDTTGNEQFF. DNA of the CDR3: TGTGCCAGCAGTGATACGACAGGCAATGAGCAGTTCTTC.

The chain recombines TRBV2 with TRBJ2-7; 10 bases are a match to TRBD2. Germline CDR1 and CDR2: SNHLY and FYNNEI. The CDR3 extends over 14 amino acids. With V trimmed by 4 bases and J by 6 bases, 6 bases remained unmatched. The CDR3 here is CASSGSSGGSEQYF. CDR3 in DNA: TGTGCCAGCAGTGGTTCTAGCGGGGGTTCCGAGCAGTACTTC.

The chain combines TRBV30 with TRBJ1-2, with D maybe TRBD1 (6 bases). This CDR3 has 18 residues. Trimming took off 2 bases at V and 2 bases at J, with 24 bases between the two ends. CDR1 is GTSNPN, CDR2 SVGIG, per germline (reference sequence). The CDR3, as DNA: TGTGCCTGGAGTACTACAGGGTTTCGTGCCGGCAGGAACTATGGCTACACCTTC. It is translated as CAWSTTGFRAGRNYGYTF.

This chain's CDR3 is CASSLVSRLGRQSYNSPLHF. The CDR3 DNA reads as TGTGCCAGCAGCTTAGTATCGAGGCTTGGAAGGCAGTCCTATAATTCACCCCTCCACTTT. The chain employs TRBV7-8 and TRBJ1-6; D gene unclear. V was shortened by 1 base and J by 1 base, with 20 bases between the two germline ends. This CDR3 has 20 residues. Germline loops: CDR1 SGHVS, CDR2 FQNEAQ. Full variable domain (outside the CDR3, taken from reference TRBV7-8 and TRBJ1-6): GAGVSQSPRYKVAKRGQDVALRCDPISGHVSLFWYQQALGQGPEFLTYFQNEAQLDKSGLPSDRFFAERPEGSVSTLKIQRTQQEDSAVYLCASSLVSRLGRQSYNSPLHFGNGTRLTVT.

The chain carries TRBV27 and TRBJ1-2; possibly TRBD1 for D (6 bases). V shed 5 bases and J shed 6 bases, with 25 bases lying between them. The CDR3 is 17 amino acids. Germline values: CDR1 MNHEY, CDR2 SMNVEV (reference sequence). CDR3: CASSLTPLTGSQDGYTF. CDR3 bases: TGTGCCAGCAGTCTTACACCATTGACAGGAAGTCAAGATGGCTACACCTTC.

The J gene is TRBJ1-3, the V gene TRBV5-1, with a weak D call TRBD1 (5 bases). CDR1 is SGHRS and CDR2 is YFSETQ in the germline V gene. V was pared by 4 bases and J by 0 bases, with 17 bases between. This CDR3 comprises 17 residues. CDR3 nucleotide sequence: TGCGCCAGCAGCCCAACTGACAGAGCTAGCTCTGGAAACACCATATATTTT. It encodes CASSPTDRASSGNTIYF.

Worth noting for this clone: This same CDR3 is encoded by further DNA sequences in the sample. The chain combines TRBV27 with TRBJ1-2, with 8 bases fitting TRBD1. From germline, CDR1 is MNHEY and CDR2 SMNVEV (reference sequence). V shed 0 bases and J 5 bases; nucleotides not matched to a gene: 2. The CDR3 sequence is 14 residues long. The CDR3, as DNA: TGTGCCAGCAGTTTATCAGGACAGGGATATGGCTACACCTTC. Protein: CASSLSGQGYGYTF.

This rearrangement joins TRBV7-8 to TRBJ1-6; tentative D call: TRBD1 (5 bases). Per germline, CDR1 SGHVS and CDR2 FQNEAQ. This CDR3 has 13 residues. The V gene lost 3 bases and the J gene lost 6 bases, with 6 bases spanning the gap. Written as DNA, the CDR3 is TGTGCCAGCAGCTTGGGGGGTAATTCACCCCTCCACTTT. It is translated as CASSLGGNSPLHF.

This clone was observed a single time. The CDR3 protein is CAWRGQGYNEQFF. CDR3 coding DNA: TGTGCCTGGAGGGGTCAGGGATACAATGAGCAGTTCTTC. V gene TRBV30 combines with J gene TRBJ2-1, with D perhaps TRBD1 (5 bases). V was clipped by 3 bases and J by 4 bases, with 10 bases between them. Germline lookup yields CDR1 GTSNPN and CDR2 SVGIG (reference sequence). The CDR3 runs 13 residues.

V usage is TRBV24-1 and J usage is TRBJ2-1; D perhaps matches TRBD2 (5 bases). The CDR3 totals 15 residues. The V end lost 4 bases, the J end lost 4 bases, and 13 bases lay between the germline ends. Germline V CDR1 and CDR2: KGHDR, SFDVKD. CDR3 nucleotides: TGTGCCACCAGTGACCCGGGGTCGGCGTACAATGAGCAGTTCTTC. Translating it yields CATSDPGSAYNEQFF.

The rearrangement uses TRBV7-2 and TRBJ2-1, with a tentative D call TRBD2 (6 bases). The CDR3 has 15 amino acids. The V end was cut by 4 bases, the J end by 6 bases, with 16 bases between. Germline values: CDR1 SGHTA, CDR2 FQGNSA. CDR3 loop: CASSSPGLGSNEQFF. The CDR3 nucleotides read TGTGCCAGCAGCTCGCCGGGACTGGGATCCAATGAGCAGTTCTTC.

The rearrangement links TRBV7-2 to TRBJ2-5; TRBD2 matches 8 bases. Germline loops: CDR1 SGHTA, CDR2 FQGNSA. V was pared by 1 base and J by 2 bases, with 6 bases of the junction left unmatched. The CDR3 spans 16 residues. The CDR3 reads CASSLGLSSGQETQYF. As DNA, the CDR3 is TGTGCCAGCAGCTTAGGGTTGTCTAGCGGGCAAGAGACCCAGTACTTC.

V and J are TRBV7-9 and TRBJ1-2; tentatively, D is TRBD1 (5 bases). V lost 2 bases and J 4 bases, leaving 14 bases between the germline ends. This CDR3 is built from 15 residues. Germline loops: CDR1 SEHNR, CDR2 FQNEAQ (reference sequence). The CDR3 is CASSLNPGEGYGYTF. The CDR3 DNA sequence: TGTGCCAGCAGCTTAAATCCGGGGGAAGGCTATGGCTACACCTTC.

The gene calls are TRBV5-1 and TRBJ2-1, with 9 bases lining up with TRBD2. The V gene's germline CDR1 is SGHRS and CDR2 YFSETQ. The V segment lost 2 bases and the J segment 2 bases; nucleotides outside the gene matches: 5. The CDR3 runs 16 residues. This CDR3 is CASSFTGTSTYNEQFF. CDR3 in DNA: TGCGCCAGCAGCTTTACCGGGACTAGCACCTACAATGAGCAGTTCTTC.

The CDR3 spells CASSSYSRNTEAFF. CDR3 sequence (DNA): TGTGCCAGCAGTTCTTACAGCCGGAACACTGAAGCTTTCTTT. The gene calls are TRBV27 and TRBJ1-1; D uncertain. The V end lost 4 bases, the J end lost 1 base, and 10 bases lay between the germline ends. In germline, CDR1 is MNHEY, CDR2 SMNVEV (reference sequence). The CDR3 extends over 14 amino acids.

In this sample, this clone turned up once. This chain connects TRBV5-1 to TRBJ1-4; the D is unclear. This CDR3 has 15 residues. Germline loops: CDR1 SGHRS, CDR2 YFSETQ. V dropped 7 bases and J dropped 0 bases, with 13 bases sitting between them. CDR3 sequence (DNA): TGCGCCAGCCGCCCCTCGGTTGCAACTAATGAAAAACTGTTTTTT. Its translation: CASRPSVATNEKLFF.

The V call is TRBV12-5, the J call TRBJ2-3; tentatively, D is TRBD2 (6 bases). CDR3 length equals 18 residues. Germline values: CDR1 LGHNT, CDR2 FRNRAP. Deletions cut 6 bases from V and 3 bases from J, with 25 bases between. CDR3 bases: TGTGCTAGTGGATCTTCGCCGAAGGAGGGATATGTAACAGATACGCAGTATTTT. Translating gives CASGSSPKEGYVTDTQYF.

This chain joins TRBV30 and TRBJ1-6; the D is unclear. V shed 5 bases and J shed 5 bases, with 4 bases lying between them. This CDR3 comprises 11 residues. The germline V gene encodes CDR1 GTSNPN and CDR2 SVGIG (reference sequence). The CDR3: CAWRNNSPLHF. CDR3 coding DNA: TGTGCCTGGCGTAATAATTCACCCCTCCACTTT.

V gene TRBV12-3 or TRBV12-4 combines with J gene TRBJ2-3; D is ambiguous. The CDR3 covers 13 residues. V was pared by 6 bases and J by 2 bases, with 9 bases between. The CDR3 coding sequence is TGTGCCAGCAGCCCTACCATCACAGATACGCAGTATTTT. Protein sequence: CASSPTITDTQYF.

This clone came up once. The chain employs TRBV27 and TRBJ2-1; a possible D gene is TRBD2 (6 bases). The CDR3 sequence is 11 residues long. Germline V CDR1 and CDR2: MNHEY, SMNVEV (reference sequence). The V gene lost 8 bases and the J gene lost 8 bases, with 10 bases spanning the gap. As DNA, the CDR3 is TGTGCCAGCCAGACTAGTTATGAGCAGTTCTTC. It is translated as CASQTSYEQFF.

V usage is TRBV5-3 and J usage is TRBJ2-2, with D possibly being TRBD2 (6 bases). TRBV5-3 is noted as an ORF with a role that remains uncertain. The CDR3 length is 14 residues. With 10 bases removed from V and 3 bases from J, the gap between germline ends came to 16 bases. The CDR3 DNA reads TGTGCCCGACTAGGGGCTAGTGACACCGGGGAGCTGTTTTTT. Translation gives CARLGASDTGELFF.

The rearrangement uses TRBV25-1 and TRBJ1-1; TRBD1 matches 8 bases. This CDR3 is built from 17 residues. Germline CDR1 MGHDK, CDR2 SYGVNS. V trimming: 0 bases; J trimming: 0 bases; junction bases outside the gene matches: 6. In nucleotides, the CDR3 is TGTGCCAGCAGTGAATATAGGGCAGGGGGCATGAACACTGAAGCTTTCTTT. This sequence encodes CASSEYRAGGMNTEAFF.

The V and J genes are TRBV11-2 and TRBJ1-3, with a weak D call TRBD1 (5 bases). Trimming left V 5 bases short and J 7 bases short, with 12 bases between. The CDR3 sequence is 13 residues long. The germline gives CDR1 SGHAT, CDR2 FQNNGV. Here the CDR3 reads CASSPDSWNTIYF. The DNA of the CDR3 is TGTGCCAGCAGCCCAGACAGTTGGAACACCATATATTTT. Filled out from reference TRBV11-2 and TRBJ1-3, the complete variable domain reads EAGVAQSPRYKIIEKRQSVAFWCNPISGHATLYWYQQILGQGPKLLIQFQNNGVVDDSQLPKDRFSAERLKGVDSTLKIQPAKLEDSAVYLCASSPDSWNTIYFGEGSWLTVV.

The chain uses TRBV10-3 and TRBJ1-1, with 7 bases fitting TRBD1. After removal of 4 bases from V and 7 bases from J, the junction contained 3 bases not matched to a gene. The CDR3 extends over 12 amino acids. Germline loops: CDR1 ENHRY, CDR2 SYGVKD. CDR3 loop: CAISADRNEAFF. Written as DNA, the CDR3 is TGTGCCATCAGTGCGGACAGGAATGAAGCTTTCTTT.